A selection of T cell receptor beta chains follows, all from one sample in a study of cytomegalovirus exposure and HLA in healthy donors. The table came from immunoSEQ multiplex PCR; TCRdb's copy has only in-frame clones and leaves some out. The repertoire holds approximately 93,000 clones, with roughly 73% as singletons. Input material: PBMCs. These receptors were taken from a woman aged 40 to 49 in good health and CMV-seronegative. Both conserved end residues are part of each CDR3. A D gene is named only where the DNA matches it firmly. Only some rows state a clone size, as once, few, many or a class for expanded clones.

len	d_gene	abundance	v_gene	j_gene	CDR3aa	CDR3nt
16	TRBD1	NA	TRBV4-3	TRBJ1-2	CATPGQGVFGDYGYTF	TGCGCCACCCCGGGACAGGGCGTTTTTGGAGACTATGGCTACACCTTC
14	NA	few	TRBV7-8	TRBJ2-1	CASSLNRAGNEQFF	TGTGCCAGCAGCTTAAATCGTGCGGGCAATGAGCAGTTCTTC
17	NA	NA	TRBV25-1	TRBJ1-5	CASSETRSSGINQPQHF	TGTGCCAGCAGTGAAACGAGGTCCTCGGGGATCAATCAGCCCCAGCATTTT
14	NA	few	TRBV6-1	TRBJ1-1	CASSEGQADTEAFF	TGTGCCAGCAGTGAAGGACAGGCGGACACTGAAGCTTTCTTT
17	NA	NA	TRBV7-9	TRBJ1-1	CASSPRWGGEKYTEAFF	TGTGCCAGCAGCCCCCGGTGGGGGGGCGAGAAGTACACTGAAGCTTTCTTT
17	TRBD1	NA	TRBV18	TRBJ1-1	CASSPQGASAMNTEAFF	TGTGCCAGCTCACCGCAGGGGGCATCGGCCATGAACACTGAAGCTTTCTTT
13	NA	NA	TRBV30	TRBJ1-2	CAWSGQGSGGYPF	TGTGCCTGGAGTGGGCAGGGGTCGGGCGGCTACCCCTTC
14	TRBD1	NA	TRBV7-2	TRBJ2-7	CASSWDRGAAEQYF	TGTGCCAGCAGCTGGGACAGGGGCGCGGCCGAGCAGTACTTC
15	TRBD1	NA	TRBV7-9	TRBJ2-7	CASSPSGGRPGEQYF	TGTGCCAGCAGCCCATCAGGGGGCAGGCCGGGCGAGCAGTACTTC
13	NA	NA	TRBV28	TRBJ1-2	CASSRNPTFGYTF	TGTGCCAGCAGCCGTAACCCCACATTTGGCTACACCTTC
11	NA	once	TRBV20-1	TRBJ1-1	CSASTGYEAFF	TGCAGTGCCTCAACAGGTTATGAAGCTTTCTTT
12	NA	NA	TRBV7-9	TRBJ1-4	CASSATNEKLFF	TGTGCCTCTAGTGCAACTAATGAAAAACTGTTTTTT
16	TRBD2	few	TRBV28	TRBJ2-1	CASSLVAGGSYNEQFF	TGTGCCAGCAGTTTAGTAGCGGGGGGATCTTACAATGAGCAGTTCTTC
14	NA	NA	TRBV15	TRBJ2-7	CATSSPDISYEQYF	TGTGCCACCAGCAGCCCAGATATCTCCTACGAGCAGTACTTC
12	NA	NA	TRBV2	TRBJ2-7	CASRLIEGEQYF	TGTGCCAGCAGGTTAATAGAGGGCGAGCAGTACTTC
16	TRBD1	NA	TRBV5-8	TRBJ1-4	CASSLTGGSANEKLFF	TGTGCCAGCAGCCTTACAGGGGGGTCAGCTAATGAAAAACTGTTTTTT
16	TRBD1	once	TRBV6-1	TRBJ1-5	CASSEAPTGVAQPQHF	TGTGCCAGCAGTGAAGCACCCACAGGGGTGGCGCAGCCCCAGCATTTT
16	TRBD2	NA	TRBV7-2	TRBJ2-1	CASSLAGLAGTIEQFF	TGTGCCAGCAGCTTAGCGGGGCTAGCGGGTACAATTGAGCAGTTCTTC
13	NA	NA	TRBV19	TRBJ2-2	CASSIVAGRELFF	TGTGCCAGTAGTATAGTGGCAGGGCGGGAGCTGTTTTTT
16	TRBD1	few	TRBV5-1	TRBJ1-1	CASSPSMGQLNTEAFF	TGCGCCAGCAGCCCCTCCATGGGACAGCTGAACACTGAAGCTTTCTTT
13	NA	NA	TRBV7-2	TRBJ1-1	CASSLAQVTEAFF	TGTGCCAGCAGCTTAGCTCAGGTGACTGAAGCTTTCTTT
18	NA	NA	TRBV5-5	TRBJ2-6	CASSLYRTARSGANVLTF	TGTGCCAGCAGCTTATATAGGACAGCCCGCTCTGGGGCCAACGTCCTGACTTTC
16	NA	NA	TRBV9	TRBJ2-2	CASSGPAGADTGELFF	TGTGCCAGCAGCGGACCAGCTGGGGCAGACACCGGGGAGCTGTTTTTT
16	NA	NA	TRBV5-4	TRBJ1-1	CASSWGGDNLNTEAFF	TGTGCCAGCAGCTGGGGGGGGGACAACTTGAACACTGAAGCTTTCTTT
12	NA	few	TRBV6-1	TRBJ1-1	CASSFRDSEAFF	TGTGCCAGCAGTTTCAGGGACTCTGAAGCTTTCTTT
13	TRBD1	once	TRBV5-6	TRBJ2-5	CASTQGGEGTQYF	TGTGCCAGCACCCAAGGGGGCGAGGGGACCCAGTACTTC
13	NA	NA	TRBV6-1	TRBJ1-1	CASSRRESTEAFF	TGTGCCAGCAGTCGCAGGGAAAGCACTGAAGCTTTCTTT
13	NA	NA	TRBV7-2	TRBJ1-5	CASSPSSNQPQHF	TGTGCCAGCAGCCCGAGTAGCAATCAGCCCCAGCATTTT
13	NA	NA	TRBV30	TRBJ2-7	CAWSQDKTYEQYF	TGTGCCTGGAGTCAGGACAAGACCTACGAGCAGTACTTC
14	NA	NA	TRBV4-3	TRBJ1-2	CASSQEWGPYGYTF	TGCGCCAGCAGCCAAGAGTGGGGGCCCTATGGCTACACCTTC
15	TRBD2	NA	TRBV28	TRBJ2-7	CASSFLAGGNHEQYF	TGTGCCAGCAGTTTTCTAGCGGGGGGTAACCACGAGCAGTACTTC
16	TRBD1	NA	TRBV5-4	TRBJ2-3	CASSTMTGQLTDTQYF	TGTGCCAGCAGCACGATGACAGGGCAGCTAACAGATACGCAGTATTTT
13	NA	few	TRBV5-4	TRBJ2-7	CASSLQGNYEQYF	TGTGCCAGCAGCTTGCAGGGAAACTACGAGCAGTACTTC
16	NA	NA	TRBV14	TRBJ1-2	CASSAPGTTKTYGYTF	TGTGCCAGCAGCGCACCCGGGACAACCAAGACCTATGGCTACACCTTC
16	TRBD1	NA	TRBV4-1	TRBJ1-6	CASSTQGASPTSPLHF	TGCGCCAGCAGTACCCAGGGGGCCAGCCCTACTTCACCCCTCCACTTT
14	NA	NA	TRBV6-1	TRBJ1-1	CASSAQGFGTEAFF	TGTGCCAGCAGTGCTCAGGGGTTTGGCACTGAAGCTTTCTTT
15	TRBD1	NA	TRBV5-4	TRBJ1-6	CASSSIGQGASPLNF	TGTGCCAGCAGCAGCATCGGACAGGGGGCTTCACCCCTCAACTTT
15	NA	NA	TRBV6-5	TRBJ2-7	CASSFASGEAYEQYF	TGTGCCAGCAGTTTTGCGTCCGGGGAGGCCTACGAGCAGTACTTC
14	NA	NA	TRBV7-6	TRBJ2-5	CASSLAGRGETQYF	TGTGCCAGCAGCTTAGCCGGGAGAGGGGAGACCCAGTACTTC
14	TRBD1	few	TRBV5-1	TRBJ1-1	CASSTGTENTEAFF	TGCGCCAGCAGCACCGGGACAGAGAACACTGAAGCTTTCTTT
15	TRBD1	NA	TRBV27	TRBJ1-5	CASSSGQGYNQPQNF	TGTGCCAGCAGTTCGGGACAGGGCTACAATCAGCCCCAGAATTTT